The 15 T cell receptor beta chains below come from one sample, sequenced in a study of Graves' ophthalmopathy and Graves' hyperthyroidism (dated by TCRdb to between 2018 and 2020). The sample was run on an Illumina HiSeq 2000. TCR beta CDR3 regions were amplified from RNA transcripts for repertoire sequencing. A first-round RT-PCR used HTBI primers with the Qiagen OneStep RT-PCR kit, followed by a second-round multiplex PCR, size selection and purification. TCRdb trimmed the raw reads at Q25, called clones with MiXCR and kept productive beta chains. CDR3 protein duplicates are merged, each entry listing the most common genes and DNA. This sample gives more than 1,000,000 distinct CDR3 sequences in total; about 40% of them show up just once. The biggest ten clones account for 11% of the sample. The sample was peripheral blood or thyroid tissue (not recorded which). The source is an adult man with Graves' hyperthyroidism.

There are many counts of this clonotype. J is TRBJ1-2 and V is TRBV7-6; D remains ambiguous. Germline CDR1 reads SGHVS; CDR2 reads FNYEAQ. V lost 4 bases, J lost 3 bases, and 21 bases lay in between. This CDR3 has 17 residues. CDR3 DNA sequence: TGTGCCAGCAGCTCACGGTGGACCGCGAGGAGGGACTATGGCTACACCTTC. Its protein is CASSSRWTARRDYGYTF.

The CDR3 reads CSARDLDNYGYTF. The CDR3 DNA reads as TGCAGTGCTAGAGATCTCGATAACTATGGCTACACCTTC. This rearrangement joins TRBV20-1 to TRBJ1-2; unclear D gene. Germline V gene data show CDR1 as DFQATT and CDR2 as SNEGSKA (reference sequence). V was clipped by 0 bases and J by 1 base, with 6 bases between them. There are 13 residues in the CDR3.

Comments on this clonotype: The junction and the germline gene differ at one end; a read error may be behind it. The rearrangement joins TRBV5-1 to TRBJ2-5; D gene uncertain. The CDR3 runs 14 residues. The V gene's germline CDR1 is SGHRS and CDR2 YFSETQ. The DNA of the CDR3 is TGCGCCAGCAGCCTGGGTTCGGGTCAAGGGACCCAGTACTTC. The encoded protein is CASSLGSGQGTQYF.

There are many counts of this clonotype. J is TRBJ1-5 and V is TRBV12-3 or TRBV12-4; D is unresolved. Between the trimmed V and J ends, which lost 5 bases and 7 bases, there was a span of 12 bases. This CDR3 is 13 amino acids long. CDR3 nucleotides: TGTGCCAGCAGTAAGGCCGAGGCCCAGCCCCAGCATTTT. Translation gives CASSKAEAQPQHF.

V and J are TRBV7-9 and TRBJ1-5; D is unresolved. Trimming stripped 6 bases from V and 7 bases from J, with 16 bases between. The CDR3 runs 14 residues. Germline lookup yields CDR1 SEHNR and CDR2 FQNEAQ (reference sequence). The CDR3 is CASSEAHAKQPQHF. CDR3 DNA sequence: TGTGCCAGCAGTGAAGCGCACGCAAAGCAGCCCCAGCATTTT.

This clonotype was counted a few times. The rearrangement joins TRBV9 to TRBJ1-3, with unresolved D. Germline assignment: CDR1 SGDLS and CDR2 YYNGEE. The CDR3 totals 16 residues. Trimming cost V 3 bases and J 1 base, with 14 bases left between them. The CDR3: CASSDPGEGSGNTIYF. DNA of the CDR3: TGTGCCAGCAGCGACCCCGGGGAGGGTTCTGGAAACACCATATATTTT.

This clonotype appeared a few times. The chain couples TRBV12-3 or TRBV12-4 to TRBJ1-2; no definite D call. The CDR3 covers 15 residues. V shed 0 bases and J shed 8 bases, with 16 bases lying between them. CDR3 amino acids: CASSLALRDREGYTF. The CDR3 DNA sequence: TGTGCCAGCAGTTTAGCGCTACGGGATCGGGAAGGCTACACCTTC.

There are many counts of this clonotype. This rearrangement joins TRBV7-8 to TRBJ2-5; 12 nucleotides align to TRBD2. The CDR3 is 16 amino acids. V gave up 6 bases and J gave up 3 bases; unmatched junction bases: 8. The germline gives CDR1 SGHVS, CDR2 FQNEAQ. CDR3 coding DNA: TGTGCCAGCAGTACTCAAACTAGCGGGGGGAAAGAGACCCAGTACTTC. It specifies CASSTQTSGGKETQYF.

There are many counts of this clonotype. The chain combines TRBV20-1 with TRBJ2-5; D might be TRBD1 or TRBD2, each matching 5 bases. Germline CDR1 DFQATT, CDR2 SNEGSKA (reference sequence). Trimming removed 4 bases from V and 5 bases from J, with 20 bases in between. This CDR3 comprises 15 residues. CDR3 loop: CSAKSGTETRETQYF. The DNA of the CDR3 is TGCAGTGCTAAATCCGGGACGGAAACAAGGGAGACCCAGTACTTC.

V and J are TRBV5-1 and TRBJ2-5; 10 nucleotides align to TRBD1. The CDR3 loop spans 16 amino acids. Trimming at V came to 7 bases and at J to 5 bases, leaving 14 bases not matched to a gene. CDR1 is SGHRS, CDR2 YFSETQ, per germline. In DNA, the CDR3 is TGCGCCAGCGGTTATGGCCTCGACAGGGGGCGTGAGACCCAGTACTTC. Translation gives CASGYGLDRGRETQYF.

This clonotype was counted ten times or more. The V call is TRBV29-1, the J call TRBJ1-3; D is ambiguous. The germline V gene encodes CDR1 SQVTM and CDR2 ANQGSEA. The germline V and J ends were trimmed by 4 bases and 2 bases, with 9 bases remaining between them. The CDR3 consists of 13 residues. The CDR3 region has the DNA TGCAGCGTTGTTGGTAGAACTGGAAACACCATATATTTT. It is translated as CSVVGRTGNTIYF.

The CDR3 loop reads CASQMDQPQHF. CDR3 sequence (DNA): TGTGCCAGCCAGATGGATCAGCCCCAGCATTTT. This chain connects TRBV6-5 to TRBJ1-5; D not certain. CDR3 length equals 11 residues. Germline V gene data show CDR1 as MNHEY and CDR2 as SVGAGI. The V gene lost 8 bases and the J gene lost 5 bases, with 7 bases spanning the gap.

The table lists this clonotype with many counts. The chain joins TRBV14 to TRBJ2-5; unclear D gene. V lost 0 bases and J lost 4, with 12 bases in between. There are 15 residues in the CDR3. CDR1 and CDR2 (germline): SGHDN, FVKESK. Written as DNA, the CDR3 is TGTGCCAGCAGCCAAGATGCCCGGGTAGGAGAGACCCAGTACTTC. It specifies CASSQDARVGETQYF.

On this clonotype: The conserved phenylalanine or tryptophan is not found at the CDR3 terminus, so this likely reflects a read error. The chain uses TRBV13 and TRBJ2-6; TRBD1 matches at 7 bases. This CDR3 contains 17 residues. The V gene's germline CDR1 is PRHDT and CDR2 FYEKMQ (reference sequence). V dropped 5 bases and J dropped 1; count of bases not matched to a gene: 8. The CDR3 region is CASSLRTGRSGANVLTL. CDR3 nucleotide sequence: TGTGCCAGCAGCCTTAGGACAGGTAGATCTGGGGCCAACGTCCTGACTCTA.

With respect to this clonotype: A clone one base away is much larger, so this may be a read error. The CDR3 reads CASRVTGTEETQYF. Here the CDR3 DNA reads TGCGCCAGCAGGGTGACAGGAACGGAAGAGACCCAGTACTTC. The V gene is TRBV5-1, the J gene TRBJ2-5, with D perhaps TRBD1 (6 bases). Germline-derived CDR1 and CDR2 are SGHRS and YFSETQ. The germline V and J ends were trimmed by 5 bases and 3 bases, with 14 bases remaining between them. CDR3 size: 14 residues.